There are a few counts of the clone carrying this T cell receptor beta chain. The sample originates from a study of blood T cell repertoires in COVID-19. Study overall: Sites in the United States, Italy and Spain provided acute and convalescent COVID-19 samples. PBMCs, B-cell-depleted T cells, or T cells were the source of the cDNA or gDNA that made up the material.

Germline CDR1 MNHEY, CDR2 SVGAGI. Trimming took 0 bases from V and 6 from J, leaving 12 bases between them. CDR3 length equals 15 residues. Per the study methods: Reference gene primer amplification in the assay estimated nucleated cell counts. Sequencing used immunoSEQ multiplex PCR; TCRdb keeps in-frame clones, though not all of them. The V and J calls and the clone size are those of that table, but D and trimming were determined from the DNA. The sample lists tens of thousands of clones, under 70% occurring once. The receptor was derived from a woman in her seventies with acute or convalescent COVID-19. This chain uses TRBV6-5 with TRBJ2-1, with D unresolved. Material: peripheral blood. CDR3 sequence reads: CASSYSPPPPNEQFF. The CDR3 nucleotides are TGTGCCAGCAGTTACTCTCCTCCTCCTCCCAATGAGCAGTTCTTC.